The 12 T cell receptor beta chains given below trace back to one sample, sequenced in a study of T cell responses to AZD1222 COVID-19 vaccine. Here immunoSEQ multiplex PCR was the method, and the copy in TCRdb shows in-frame clones only, minus some. Of 150,000 to 200,000 clones listed, 75% to 95% were seen once; the top ten hold about 1.6%. Sequencing used peripheral blood, obtained on day 0 of AZD1222 vaccination. The receptor source for this set is an adult in good health.

CDR3 region: CASSYPGRYNEQFF. CDR3 in DNA: TGTGCCAGCAGTTACCCGGGCAGGTACAATGAGCAGTTCTTC. V gene TRBV6-5 combines with J gene TRBJ2-1; no clear D gene. V was trimmed by 2 bases and J by 4 bases, leaving 9 bases between them. CDR1 is MNHEY, CDR2 SVGAGI, per germline. This CDR3 region has 14 residues.

J is TRBJ1-1 and V is TRBV28; no clear D gene. Trimming left V 1 base short and J 8 bases short, with 11 bases between. The CDR3 runs to 13 residues. Germline CDR1 MDHEN, CDR2 SYDVKM. Here the CDR3 DNA reads TGTGCCAGCAGTTTATCTCTAGTGACGGAAGCTTTCTTT. This codes for CASSLSLVTEAFF.

The rearrangement uses TRBV7-3 and TRBJ2-4; 9 bases map to TRBD2. The CDR3 length is 20 residues. The germline V gene encodes CDR1 SGHTA and CDR2 FQGTGA. Trimming cost V 6 bases and J 0 bases; bases outside gene matches: 18. The CDR3 loop is CASSPLVLAGIDIAKNIQYF. CDR3 bases: TGTGCCAGCAGTCCCTTAGTGCTAGCGGGAATCGACATAGCCAAAAACATTCAGTACTTC.

The DNA for the CDR3 is TGTGCCAGCAGTTACTTAAACCAGGGACATGGCTACACCTTC. It codes for CASSYLNQGHGYTF. The chain has TRBV6-5 and TRBJ1-2; weak D call: TRBD1 (5 bases). Trimming stripped 1 base from V and 6 bases from J, with 12 bases between. The CDR3 has 14 residues. The germline gives CDR1 MNHEY, CDR2 SVGAGI.

The CDR3 protein is CASSFKRVSSYEQYF. CDR3 in DNA: TGCGCCAGCAGCTTCAAGCGGGTTTCGTCCTACGAGCAGTACTTC. V usage is TRBV5-1 and J usage is TRBJ2-7; possible D gene TRBD2, 6 bases. CDR1 and CDR2 (germline): SGHRS, YFSETQ. The CDR3 sequence is 15 residues long. With 2 bases removed from V and 1 base from J, the gap between germline ends came to 13 bases.

The gene calls are TRBV9 and TRBJ1-2; D uncertain. The V end lost 4 bases, the J end lost 8 bases, and 12 bases lay between the germline ends. The germline V gene has CDR1 SGDLS and CDR2 YYNGEE. This CDR3 has 12 residues. CDR3 sequence (DNA): TGTGCCAGCAGCTTAATCCGAGGGGGCTACACCTTC. Its protein product is CASSLIRGGYTF.

This rearrangement joins TRBV27 to TRBJ2-1, with 7 bases lining up with TRBD2. The CDR3 contains 15 residues. The germline CDR1 and CDR2 sequences are MNHEY and SMNVEV (reference sequence). Trimming cost V 2 bases and J 9 bases; bases outside gene matches: 10. CDR3 nucleotide sequence: TGTGCCAGCAGTTTAAGGATGGGGGGGGATGGTGAGCAGTTCTTC. Its translation: CASSLRMGGDGEQFF.

The chain combines TRBV18 with TRBJ1-5, with 7 nucleotides matching TRBD1. Germline assignment: CDR1 KGHSH and CDR2 LQKENI. The CDR3 length is 15 residues. V shed 0 bases, J shed 2 bases, and the junction held 1 base outside the gene matches. This CDR3 reads CASSPPGTGNQPQHF. The CDR3 DNA reads TGTGCCAGCTCACCACCTGGGACAGGCAATCAGCCCCAGCATTTT.

The rearrangement joins TRBV7-9 to TRBJ1-3, with TRBD1 as a possible D gene (6 bases). The CDR3 extends over 17 amino acids. Germline values: CDR1 SEHNR, CDR2 FQNEAQ (reference sequence). V lost 5 bases and J lost 4, with 21 bases in between. CDR3 sequence (DNA): TGTGCCAGCAGCCCCGACGGGGGCGCGTTGTCAGGAAACACCATATATTTT. It yields the protein CASSPDGGALSGNTIYF.

V and J are TRBV6-6 and TRBJ2-3, with TRBD1 matching 9 bases. J was trimmed by 2 bases and V by 4 bases; bases with no gene match: 4. CDR1 MNHNY and CDR2 SVGAGI come from the germline V gene (reference sequence). The CDR3 has 15 amino acids. CDR3 coding DNA: TGTGCCAGCAGTTCCTGGACAGGGGACACAGATACGCAGTATTTT. It is translated as CASSSWTGDTDTQYF.

V is TRBV5-8 and J is TRBJ1-2; maybe TRBD1 (5 bases). Germline lookup yields CDR1 SGHTS and CDR2 YDEGEE. This CDR3 region has 15 residues. V was cut by 4 bases and J by 2 bases, with 15 bases left in between. The CDR3 region has the DNA TGTGCCAGCAGCGCTCGTGGGACCGCGAACTATGGCTACACCTTC. Translation gives CASSARGTANYGYTF.

CDR3 coding DNA: TGTGCCAGAAGGCCCCGGGGACGCGAGGAACCAGGGGAGCAGTACTTC. This sequence encodes CARRPRGREEPGEQYF. This sequence joins TRBV5-3 and TRBJ2-7; D is perhaps TRBD1 or TRBD2 (5 bases each). TRBV5-3 is known as an ORF, though its function is uncertain. The CDR3 is made up of 16 amino acids. The V end was cut by 5 bases, the J end by 7 bases, with 25 bases between.